The 15 T cell receptor beta chains in this list originate from one sample, sequenced in a study of identical twins. TCRdb fed the 5' RACE reads into MiXCR, producing one record per CDR3 protein. The table lists 600,000 to 800,000 distinct CDR3 sequences, around 20% of them singletons, with 4% to 5.5% in the top ten. These same data were also listed under a study on T cells expressing NK-cell markers.

Material for sequencing was PBMCs. The origin of the receptors is a woman aged 18-29 years in good health.

A few counts support this clonotype. The rearrangement uses TRBV20-1 and TRBJ2-3; tentatively, D is TRBD2 (6 bases). Trimming took off 6 bases at V and 6 bases at J, with 13 bases between the two ends. The CDR3 contains 12 residues. Germline V lookup: CDR1 DFQATT, CDR2 SNEGSKA (reference sequence). This chain's CDR3 is CSAYAGSDTQYF. The CDR3 bases are TGCAGTGCCTATGCCGGGAGCGATACGCAGTATTTT.

This clonotype was counted a few times. The V call is TRBV9, the J call TRBJ1-2, with unresolved D. CDR3 length: 12 amino acids. Germline V gives CDR1 SGDLS, CDR2 YYNGEE. The ends were cut back, 3 bases at V and 8 bases at J, with 11 bases in the middle. CDR3 in DNA: TGTGCCAGCAGCGCGACGGATTGGGGCTACACCTTC. Its protein is CASSATDWGYTF.

CDR3 loop: CASSGVMGGKTEAFF. The DNA for the CDR3 is TGTGCCAGCAGCGGAGTGATGGGCGGAAAGACTGAAGCTTTCTTT. J is TRBJ1-1 and V is TRBV6-1; the D is unclear. Germline V gene sequence: CDR1 MNHNS, CDR2 SASEGT. The CDR3 runs 15 residues. V lost 6 bases and J 5 bases, leaving 19 bases between the germline ends.

This clonotype came up once. The chain employs TRBV29-1 and TRBJ2-3; 11 nucleotides match TRBD2. The germline CDR1 and CDR2 sequences are SQVTM and ANQGSEA. V was clipped by 7 bases and J by 2 bases; unmatched bases: 5. The length of the CDR3 is 14 residues. CDR3 amino acids: CSAWGLADTDTQYF. The DNA for the CDR3 is TGCAGCGCCTGGGGACTAGCGGACACAGATACGCAGTATTTT.

The chain combines TRBV9 with TRBJ2-3; D is undetermined. This CDR3 has 14 residues. V was clipped by 0 bases and J by 0 bases, with 5 bases between them. The germline V gene has CDR1 SGDLS and CDR2 YYNGEE. Written as DNA, the CDR3 is TGTGCCAGCAGCGTAGTCGGCAGCACAGATACGCAGTATTTT. Encoded protein: CASSVVGSTDTQYF.

The CDR3 reads CSAWARSGSPNNEQFF. The CDR3 coding sequence is TGCAGTGCTTGGGCCCGTAGCGGGAGTCCTAACAATGAGCAGTTCTTC. J is TRBJ2-1 and V is TRBV20-1; TRBD2 aligns across 9 bases. Germline V gene sequence: CDR1 DFQATT, CDR2 SNEGSKA (reference sequence). With V trimmed by 5 bases and J by 5 bases, 13 bases remained unmatched. The CDR3 is made up of 16 amino acids.

This clonotype was seen more than once but under ten times. The gene calls are TRBV7-9 and TRBJ2-3; D uncertain. Trimming cost V 5 bases and J 6 bases, with 15 bases left between them. CDR1 SEHNR and CDR2 FQNEAQ come from the germline V gene (reference sequence). The CDR3 extends over 14 amino acids. The CDR3 DNA reads as TGTGCCAGCAGCCCTCACTTTAGTCACGATACGCAGTATTTT. This sequence encodes CASSPHFSHDTQYF.

In this sample, this clonotype turned up a few times. The chain joins TRBV7-2 to TRBJ1-1; 7 nucleotides line up with TRBD1. Germline CDR1 SGHTA, CDR2 FQGNSA. CDR3 length: 14 amino acids. Losses at the gene ends were 2 bases for V and 4 bases for J; bases not matched to a gene: 4. As DNA, the CDR3 is TGTGCCAGCAGCTTAACAGGGGTCGGCACTGAAGCTTTCTTT. Its translation is CASSLTGVGTEAFF.

The chain recombines TRBV10-3 with TRBJ2-7; D tentatively reads TRBD1 or TRBD2 (5 bases each). The CDR3 sequence is 15 residues long. Germline values: CDR1 ENHRY, CDR2 SYGVKD. Between the trimmed V and J ends, which lost 0 bases and 6 bases, there was a span of 15 bases. The CDR3 DNA reads TGTGCCATCAGTGAGTCCCTAGCCCAGGGCCCCGAGCAGTACTTC. The encoded protein is CAISESLAQGPEQYF.

There are a few counts of this clonotype. This sequence joins TRBV12-3 or TRBV12-4 and TRBJ2-6; D ambiguous. The germline V and J ends were trimmed by 3 bases and 2 bases, with 8 bases remaining between them. This CDR3 is built from 15 residues. The CDR3 region is CASSFGSTGANVLTF. The CDR3 bases are TGTGCCAGCAGTTTCGGGTCAACTGGGGCCAACGTCCTGACTTTC.

The rearrangement joins TRBV5-6 to TRBJ1-6; TRBD1 matches at 7 bases. This CDR3 comprises 12 residues. The germline CDR1 and CDR2 sequences are SGHDT and YYEEEE. V gave up 9 bases and J gave up 7 bases; unmatched junction bases: 4. The DNA of the CDR3 is TGTGCCACGGGACAGCTGAATTCACCCCTCCACTTT. Translating gives CATGQLNSPLHF.

In this sample, this clonotype turned up a few times. The chain joins TRBV9 to TRBJ2-5, with D unresolved. V lost 4 bases, J lost 5 bases, and 18 bases lay in between. CDR3 length equals 15 residues. Germline lookup yields CDR1 SGDLS and CDR2 YYNGEE. This CDR3 reads CASSPRGLNGETQYF. For the CDR3, the DNA is TGTGCCAGCAGCCCCAGAGGTCTAAATGGGGAGACCCAGTACTTC. The full variable domain, in which reference TRBV9 and TRBJ2-5 provide the parts outside the CDR3, is DSGVTQTPKHLITATGQRVTLRCSPRSGDLSVYWYQQSLDQGLQFLIQYYNGEERAKGNILERFSAQQFPDLHSELNLSSLELGDSALYFCASSPRGLNGETQYFGPGTRLLVL.

The V and J genes are TRBV7-2 and TRBJ2-7, with D unresolved. The CDR3 has 11 residues. Trimming took 1 base from V and 9 from J, leaving 7 bases between them. CDR1 is SGHTA, CDR2 FQGNSA, per germline. The CDR3 loop is CASSLGPVQYF. CDR3 coding DNA: TGTGCCAGCAGCTTAGGCCCTGTGCAGTACTTC.

The chain recombines TRBV12-5 with TRBJ1-1; 8 nucleotides agree with TRBD1. The V gene end was trimmed by 5 bases and the J gene end by 4 bases; junction bases not matched to a gene: 6. The CDR3 sequence is 14 residues long. CDR1 is LGHNT, CDR2 FRNRAP, per germline. The CDR3 reads CASGPTGVGTEAFF. The CDR3 DNA reads TGTGCTAGTGGTCCGACAGGGGTTGGCACTGAAGCTTTCTTT.

This clonotype has a handful of counts. The genes are TRBV12-3 or TRBV12-4 and TRBJ2-4, with D unresolved. The CDR3 spans 13 residues. V was trimmed by 1 base and J by 9 bases, leaving 10 bases between them. CDR3 amino acids: CASSLGRVGIQYF. The CDR3 DNA sequence: TGTGCCAGCAGTTTAGGCCGAGTTGGCATTCAGTACTTC.